Below, 27 T cell receptor beta chains from the same sample are listed, as sequenced in a study of early T cells in non-severe SARS-CoV-2 infection (dated by TCRdb to the early 2020s). Library preparation employed 5' RACE. Sequenced on a NextSeq 500. TCRdb redid the processing of the public reads, applying fastp at Q25 and MiXCR, and retained in-frame beta chains. Each entry merges the rows of one CDR3 protein and shows their most common DNA and genes. For this sample there are 25,000 to 30,000 distinct CDR3 sequences; roughly 5.4% appear just once. The ten largest clones add up to approximately 2.4% of the sample. The sequenced material came from whole blood. These receptor sequences come from an adult who was a healthcare worker with PCR-confirmed SARS-CoV-2 infection or an uninfected control (not recorded which).

The rearrangement joins TRBV20-1 to TRBJ2-1; 10 bases agree with TRBD2. Per the germline V gene, CDR1 is DFQATT and CDR2 is SNEGSKA (reference sequence). CDR3 length equals 18 residues. Unmatched junction bases numbered 15, after V lost 0 bases and J lost 7 bases. The CDR3 sequence is CSARDERPSGSVRNEQFF. In DNA form, the CDR3 reads TGCAGTGCTAGAGATGAGAGGCCTAGCGGGAGTGTCAGGAATGAGCAGTTCTTC.

This clonotype was observed many times. The chain uses TRBV11-3 and TRBJ2-3; TRBD2 might be the D (6 bases). With 3 bases removed from V and 2 bases from J, the gap between germline ends came to 12 bases. The germline gives CDR1 SGHNT, CDR2 YENEEA. This CDR3 region has 15 residues. The CDR3 sequence is CASSFRDSPTDTQYF. CDR3 DNA: TGTGCCAGCAGCTTTCGGGACTCCCCCACAGATACGCAGTATTTT.

This clonotype was recorded many times. The chain recombines TRBV5-1 with TRBJ2-7; D call uncertain. CDR1 is SGHRS, CDR2 YFSETQ, per germline. V lost 4 bases and J 1 base, leaving 12 bases between the germline ends. This CDR3 contains 14 residues. The CDR3, as DNA: TGCGCCAGCAGCGCTCTTGACATTTCCTACGAGCAGTACTTC. Translation gives CASSALDISYEQYF.

The CDR3 reads CATSDPASPGVDDNEQFF. In nucleotides, the CDR3 is TGTGCCACCAGTGACCCCGCTTCCCCGGGAGTTGACGACAATGAGCAGTTCTTC. The chain recombines TRBV24-1 with TRBJ2-1; tentatively, D is TRBD2 (6 bases). The CDR3 sequence is 18 residues long. The germline CDR1 and CDR2 sequences are KGHDR and SFDVKD. Between the trimmed V and J ends, which lost 4 bases and 5 bases, there was a span of 23 bases.

This clonotype was counted many times. The gene calls are TRBV6-2 or TRBV6-3 and TRBJ2-7, with D possibly matching TRBD1 (5 bases). This CDR3 comprises 13 residues. V was shortened by 2 bases and J by 3 bases, with 8 bases between the two germline ends. CDR1 and CDR2 from the germline V gene are MNHEY and SVGEGT. The CDR3 sequence: CASSYDSLYEQYF. In DNA form, the CDR3 reads TGTGCCAGCAGTTACGACAGTCTCTACGAGCAGTACTTC.

The chain is built from TRBV6-6 and TRBJ2-2; D not resolved. Germline-derived CDR1 and CDR2 are MNHNY and SVGAGI (reference sequence). The CDR3 runs to 13 residues. The V gene lost 6 bases and the J gene lost 3 bases, with 8 bases spanning the gap. The CDR3 loop reads CASSPIHTGELFF. For the CDR3, the DNA is TGTGCCAGCAGCCCTATTCACACCGGGGAGCTGTTTTTT.

J is TRBJ1-1 and V is TRBV10-1; possible D gene TRBD1, 5 bases. This CDR3 spans 13 amino acids. Germline V gene data show CDR1 as WNHNN and CDR2 as SYGVQD (reference sequence). V was trimmed by 1 base and J by 8 bases, leaving 11 bases between them. This chain's CDR3 is CASSEWGEGEAFF. The CDR3 DNA reads as TGCGCCAGCAGTGAGTGGGGCGAGGGGGAAGCTTTCTTT.

The table lists this clonotype with many counts. The chain carries TRBV11-3 and TRBJ2-1; 9 positions match TRBD2. The CDR3 has 14 residues. The V segment lost 3 bases and the J segment 7 bases; nucleotides outside the gene matches: 4. Germline V gene lookup returns CDR1 SGHNT and CDR2 YENEEA. CDR3 nucleotide sequence: TGTGCCAGCAGCTTTACTAGCGGGCAGAATGAGCAGTTCTTC. Its translation: CASSFTSGQNEQFF.

The chain links TRBV29-1 to TRBJ2-7; perhaps TRBD2 as D (6 bases). The V gene lost 3 bases and the J gene lost 2 bases, with 11 bases spanning the gap. CDR3 size: 13 residues. Germline-derived CDR1 and CDR2 are SQVTM and ANQGSEA. The CDR3 region is CSVDCGAPYEQYF. Here the CDR3 DNA reads TGCAGCGTTGATTGCGGGGCGCCCTACGAGCAGTACTTC.

This clonotype was recorded many times. The genes are TRBV30 and TRBJ1-2; possible D gene TRBD1, 5 bases. This CDR3 spans 13 amino acids. In germline, CDR1 is GTSNPN, CDR2 SVGIG (reference sequence). Trimming removed 0 bases at V and 8 bases at J, with 13 bases between. CDR3 loop: CAWSVAGRAGYTF. In DNA form, the CDR3 reads TGTGCCTGGAGTGTAGCGGGGCGGGCAGGCTACACCTTC.

This clonotype was picked up a small number of times. The chain carries TRBV25-1 and TRBJ2-7; D is possibly TRBD1 or TRBD2 (5 bases each). Per the germline V gene, CDR1 is MGHDK and CDR2 is SYGVNS. The CDR3 contains 13 residues. Trimming stripped 4 bases from V and 4 bases from J, with 11 bases between. DNA for the CDR3: TGTGCCAGCAGTGCCTGGGACCGGTACGAGCAGTACTTC. This encodes CASSAWDRYEQYF.

This clonotype was recorded at least ten times. This chain's CDR3 is CASSLPGGDGYTF. The CDR3 DNA sequence: TGCGCCAGCAGCTTACCAGGGGGCGATGGCTACACCTTC. The chain joins TRBV5-1 to TRBJ1-2; TRBD1 matches 8 bases. The CDR3 spans 13 residues. Germline loops: CDR1 SGHRS, CDR2 YFSETQ. The trim removed 2 bases at V and 6 bases at J, leaving 3 bases unmatched.

This clonotype was seen ten or more times. The chain has TRBV19 and TRBJ1-3; D is perhaps TRBD1 (5 bases). V was cut by 6 bases and J by 6 bases, with 21 bases left in between. This CDR3 region has 16 residues. Germline V gives CDR1 LNHDA, CDR2 SQIVND (reference sequence). Here the CDR3 reads CASSTPGGVTENTIYF. The DNA for the CDR3 is TGTGCCAGTAGCACCCCCGGGGGAGTAACTGAAAACACCATATATTTT.

This clonotype was counted a few times. This chain joins TRBV4-1 and TRBJ1-6; D not certain. This CDR3 contains 13 residues. The germline gives CDR1 MGHRA, CDR2 YSYEKL. V dropped 0 bases and J dropped 10 bases, with 7 bases sitting between them. The chain's CDR3 is CASSQDVESPLHF. Written as DNA, the CDR3 is TGCGCCAGCAGCCAAGATGTGGAATCACCCCTCCACTTT.

This clonotype came up many times. The rearrangement joins TRBV18 to TRBJ1-5; maybe TRBD1 (6 bases). The germline CDR1 and CDR2 sequences are KGHSH and LQKENI. Trimming removed 6 bases at V and 3 bases at J, with 12 bases between. The CDR3 contains 14 residues. CDR3: CASSPGQTNQPQHF. DNA of the CDR3: TGTGCCAGCTCCCCAGGACAGACCAATCAGCCCCAGCATTTT.

In its sample, this clonotype was seen a few times. The chain joins TRBV6-5 to TRBJ2-7; the D is unclear. Deletions cut 2 bases from V and 0 bases from J, with 11 bases between. CDR3 length: 15 residues. CDR1 and CDR2 from the germline V gene are MNHEY and SVGAGI. The CDR3 sequence is CASSYTGPYSYEQYF. The DNA of the CDR3 is TGTGCCAGCAGTTACACCGGGCCCTACTCCTACGAGCAGTACTTC.

Many counts were recorded for this clonotype. V usage is TRBV29-1 and J usage is TRBJ2-7; TRBD2 is a possible D gene (6 bases). CDR1 is SQVTM and CDR2 is ANQGSEA in the germline V gene. Trimming stripped 7 bases from V and 1 base from J, with 11 bases between. The CDR3 has 12 residues. The CDR3 protein is CSAREFSYEQYF. For the CDR3, the DNA is TGCAGCGCGCGGGAATTTTCCTACGAGCAGTACTTC.

This clonotype showed up just a few times. The chain joins TRBV23-1 to TRBJ2-2; TRBD2 is a possible D gene (7 bases). TRBV23-1 is treated as an ORF (open reading frame) with a function not yet certain. V shed 9 bases and J shed 3 bases, with 17 bases lying between them. The CDR3 is 15 residues long. This chain's CDR3 is CASSSGEGDTGELFF. As DNA, the CDR3 is TGCGCCAGTAGCAGCGGGGAGGGGGACACCGGGGAGCTGTTTTTT.

The table lists this clonotype with many counts. The J gene is TRBJ1-2, the V gene TRBV14; 7 bases line up with TRBD1. This CDR3 contains 20 residues. Germline CDR1 and CDR2: SGHDN and FVKESK. The ends lost 0 bases at V and 4 bases at J; junction bases unmatched: 20. The CDR3 DNA reads as TGTGCCAGCAGCCAAGATATAGAGATGGCAGGGGGATTTTTGACCTATGGCTACACCTTC. The encoded protein is CASSQDIEMAGGFLTYGYTF.

This clonotype has at least ten counts. The V and J genes are TRBV7-9 and TRBJ1-1; D gene uncertain. The CDR3 contains 19 residues. Germline V lookup: CDR1 SEHNR, CDR2 FQNEAQ (reference sequence). V lost 1 base, J lost 2 bases, and 23 bases lay in between. CDR3 residues: CASSLDHRWEQPANTEAFF. DNA for the CDR3: TGTGCCAGCAGCTTAGACCATAGGTGGGAGCAACCGGCTAACACTGAAGCTTTCTTT.

This clonotype was detected many times. This chain uses TRBV20-1 with TRBJ2-7; the match to TRBD1 covers 10 bases. Trimming took 6 bases from V and 3 from J; bases not matched to a gene: 14. The CDR3 has 16 amino acids. Germline CDR1 reads DFQATT; CDR2 reads SNEGSKA (reference sequence). The DNA for the CDR3 is TGCAGTGCCCACAATCCGGCGACAGGGGGCTTCTACGAGCAGTACTTC. Its translation: CSAHNPATGGFYEQYF.

This clonotype was detected many times. V usage is TRBV4-2 and J usage is TRBJ2-3; 7 bases line up with TRBD2. With V trimmed by 2 bases and J by 3 bases, 2 bases remained unmatched. In germline, CDR1 is LGHNA, CDR2 YNFKEQ. CDR3 size: 14 residues. The CDR3: CASSQREGTDTQYF. DNA of the CDR3: TGTGCCAGCAGCCAAAGGGAGGGTACAGATACGCAGTATTTT.

The V and J genes are TRBV9 and TRBJ2-7; 9 bases are a match to TRBD2. The V segment lost 1 base and the J segment 2 bases; nucleotides outside the gene matches: 4. CDR1 and CDR2 (germline): SGDLS, YYNGEE. The length of the CDR3 is 15 residues. The CDR3 nucleotides are TGTGCCAGCAGCGTACGAGCGGGAGGTCCCTACGAGCAGTACTTC. It encodes CASSVRAGGPYEQYF.

This clonotype was observed many times. The V gene is TRBV15, the J gene TRBJ2-7; 7 bases are shared with TRBD2. Per germline, CDR1 LNHNV and CDR2 YYDKDF (reference sequence). The CDR3 loop spans 14 amino acids. The V segment lost 3 bases and the J segment 0 bases; nucleotides outside the gene matches: 2. CDR3 protein: CATSRERGSYEQYF. The CDR3 DNA reads TGTGCCACCAGCAGGGAGCGGGGCTCCTACGAGCAGTACTTC.

This clonotype showed up just a few times. The chain has TRBV12-3 or TRBV12-4 and TRBJ2-7; D possibly corresponds to TRBD1 (5 bases). The CDR3 contains 16 residues. V lost 0 bases and J 4 bases, leaving 16 bases between the germline ends. This CDR3 reads CASSLAAGRHFYEQYF. CDR3 coding DNA: TGTGCCAGCAGTTTAGCAGCAGGGCGACACTTTTACGAGCAGTACTTC.

By share of the sample, this clonotype is medium-sized. The rearrangement joins TRBV10-2 to TRBJ2-1; 11 bases line up with TRBD1. There are 14 residues in the CDR3. With V trimmed by 6 bases and J by 5 bases, 3 bases remained unmatched. The germline CDR1 and CDR2 sequences are WSHSY and SAAADI. This CDR3 reads CASSGTGGNNEQFF. CDR3 nucleotide sequence: TGCGCCAGCAGCGGGACAGGGGGGAACAATGAGCAGTTCTTC.

This clonotype has a count of ten or more. This chain connects TRBV5-1 to TRBJ2-1; TRBD2 matches at 8 bases. Germline V CDR1 and CDR2: SGHRS, YFSETQ. This CDR3 has 15 residues. The V and J ends lost 0 bases and 4 bases, in that order; junction bases with no gene match: 3. CDR3 DNA: TGCGCCAGCAGCTTGGAGGTAGCGGGATACAATGAGCAGTTCTTC. This codes for CASSLEVAGYNEQFF. The whole variable domain, remainder taken from reference TRBV5-1 and TRBJ2-1, is KAGVTQTPRYLIKTRGQQVTLSCSPISGHRSVSWYQQTPGQGLQFLFEYFSETQRNKGNFPGRFSGRQFSNSRSEMNVSTLELGDSALYLCASSLEVAGYNEQFFGPGTRLTVL.